The next 27 T cell receptor beta chains were all read from a single sample in a study of T cell responses to AZD1222 COVID-19 vaccine. Profiling relied on immunoSEQ multiplex PCR, and the TCRdb table lists in-frame clones only, not all of them. The table includes 110,000 or so clones, 70% to 90% detected once. The material was peripheral blood, obtained on day 0 of AZD1222 vaccination. These receptor sequences come from an adult in good health.

The chain has TRBV5-5 and TRBJ2-2; TRBD2 is a possible D gene (5 bases). With 1 base removed from V and 1 base from J, the gap between germline ends came to 14 bases. The germline CDR1 and CDR2 sequences are SGHKS and YYEKEE (reference sequence). The CDR3 sequence is 17 residues long. The CDR3 is CASSLRFGGLNTGELFF. The CDR3 bases are TGTGCCAGCAGCTTGCGATTCGGCGGACTGAACACCGGGGAGCTGTTTTTT.

This chain links TRBV7-9 with TRBJ2-4, with 8 bases identical to TRBD2. The CDR3 has 14 residues. The trim removed 1 base at V and 6 bases at J, leaving 2 bases unmatched. The germline V gene encodes CDR1 SEHNR and CDR2 FQNEAQ (reference sequence). In DNA form, the CDR3 reads TGTGCCAGCAGCTTAGATACTAGCGGAAACATTCAGTACTTC. Residues: CASSLDTSGNIQYF.

The gene calls are TRBV5-1 and TRBJ2-1; 8 bases agree with TRBD1. The CDR3 loop spans 14 amino acids. Germline CDR1 is SGHRS and CDR2 is YFSETQ. Trimming cost V 5 bases and J 3 bases; bases outside gene matches: 4. The chain's CDR3 is CASSPDRDYNEQFF. CDR3 sequence (DNA): TGCGCCAGCAGTCCGGACAGGGACTACAATGAGCAGTTCTTC.

A single count supports this clone. The chain joins TRBV5-8 to TRBJ1-2; 7 bases map to TRBD1. Germline trimming cut 3 bases from V and 4 bases from J; bases unmatched to any gene: 9. The CDR3 sequence is 15 residues long. Germline assignment: CDR1 SGHTS and CDR2 YDEGEE. CDR3 nucleotides: TGTGCCAGCAGCTCAGGACAGGCCTTACCCTATGGCTACACCTTC. Its protein product is CASSSGQALPYGYTF.

The V call is TRBV12-3 or TRBV12-4, the J call TRBJ2-3, with D uncertain. This CDR3 has 13 residues. With 4 bases removed from V and 4 bases from J, the gap between germline ends came to 9 bases. The CDR3 protein is CASSSDAADTQYF. In nucleotides, the CDR3 is TGTGCCAGCAGTTCAGATGCCGCAGATACGCAGTATTTT.

The rearrangement links TRBV10-3 to TRBJ2-5, with TRBD2 identical over 12 bases. Germline loops: CDR1 ENHRY, CDR2 SYGVKD. V gave up 6 bases and J gave up 4 bases; unmatched junction bases: 0. CDR3 length: 13 amino acids. The CDR3 reads CAIRGLAGETQYF. The CDR3 DNA follows: TGTGCCATCAGGGGACTAGCGGGAGAGACCCAGTACTTC.

The chain has TRBV5-1 and TRBJ2-5; D is perhaps TRBD2 (7 bases). Between the trimmed V and J ends, which lost 4 bases and 7 bases, there was a span of 17 bases. The CDR3 runs to 14 residues. Germline assignment: CDR1 SGHRS and CDR2 YFSETQ. The CDR3 DNA follows: TGCGCCAGCAGCCCGGGGGGCGGGGTAAGGACCCAGTACTTC. This encodes CASSPGGGVRTQYF.

The genes are TRBV9 and TRBJ2-7; the match to TRBD1 covers 7 bases. The germline gives CDR1 SGDLS, CDR2 YYNGEE. This CDR3 comprises 15 residues. The trim removed 0 bases at V and 2 bases at J, leaving 5 bases unmatched. In DNA form, the CDR3 reads TGTGCCAGCAGCGTAGGAACAGGGGCTGCCTACGAGCAGTACTTC. It codes for CASSVGTGAAYEQYF. Drawing the rest from reference TRBV9 and TRBJ2-7, the complete variable domain is DSGVTQTPKHLITATGQRVTLRCSPRSGDLSVYWYQQSLDQGLQFLIQYYNGEERAKGNILERFSAQQFPDLHSELNLSSLELGDSALYFCASSVGTGAAYEQYFGPGTRLTVT.

CDR3 sequence (DNA): TGTGCCAGCAGTCACGGAGTCCCCTACGAGCAGTACTTC. As protein: CASSHGVPYEQYF. The J gene is TRBJ2-7, the V gene TRBV12-3 or TRBV12-4; no reliable D call. With 5 bases removed from V and 2 bases from J, the gap between germline ends came to 10 bases. This CDR3 is built from 13 residues.

The chain carries TRBV20-1 and TRBJ1-5; TRBD1 might be the D (5 bases). The CDR3 totals 15 residues. The germline V and J ends were trimmed by 3 bases and 3 bases, with 15 bases remaining between them. Per germline, CDR1 DFQATT and CDR2 SNEGSKA (reference sequence). CDR3 DNA sequence: TGCAGTGCTAGTGTTTCGCAGGGACCCAATCAGCCCCAGCATTTT. Translated: CSASVSQGPNQPQHF.

J is TRBJ2-6 and V is TRBV13; no firm D call. Germline V CDR1 and CDR2: PRHDT, FYEKMQ (reference sequence). The CDR3 is 12 amino acids. Between the trimmed V and J ends, which lost 7 bases and 3 bases, there was a span of 4 bases. CDR3 in DNA: TGTGCCAGCACGAATGGGGCCAACGTCCTGACTTTC. It specifies CASTNGANVLTF.

The chain joins TRBV5-1 to TRBJ2-7, with TRBD2 matching over 11 bases. With 4 bases clipped from V and 3 bases from J, the junction kept 15 bases outside the gene matches. The CDR3 is made up of 18 amino acids. The germline gives CDR1 SGHRS, CDR2 YFSETQ. CDR3 bases: TGCGCCAGCAGCGCGGGAGGCCGCCTTACTAGCGGGAGCTACGAGCAGTACTTC. Encoded protein: CASSAGGRLTSGSYEQYF.

This clone has more than one count but fewer than ten. The chain combines TRBV4-2 with TRBJ1-2, with D tentatively TRBD1 (5 bases). V lost 0 bases, J lost 4 bases, and 12 bases lay in between. The CDR3 extends over 15 amino acids. Per germline, CDR1 LGHNA and CDR2 YNFKEQ. CDR3 nucleotide sequence: TGTGCCAGCAGCCAAGATGCAGGGATACGCTATGGCTACACCTTC. It codes for CASSQDAGIRYGYTF.

The rearrangement joins TRBV6-2 or TRBV6-3 to TRBJ2-1; unclear D gene. This CDR3 has 13 residues. V was cut by 0 bases and J by 6 bases, with 6 bases left in between. Germline-derived CDR1 and CDR2 are MNHEY and SVGEGT. The CDR3 DNA reads as TGTGCCAGCAGTTACTCCGGGTTCAATGAGCAGTTCTTC. Its protein is CASSYSGFNEQFF.

V is TRBV6-2 or TRBV6-3 and J is TRBJ2-5; the match to TRBD2 covers 9 bases. This CDR3 is built from 17 residues. CDR1 and CDR2 (germline): MNHEY, SVGEGT. After removal of 5 bases from V and 5 bases from J, the junction contained 15 bases not matched to a gene. The CDR3 loop is CASSNPGLASEGETQYF. DNA of the CDR3: TGTGCCAGCAGTAACCCGGGACTAGCCTCCGAAGGGGAGACCCAGTACTTC.

Note on this clone: One end of the junction fails to match germline, which may point to a read error. CDR3 bases: TGTGCCAGCAGGTTAGGGGACAGATTACAAGCTTTCTTT. Amino acids: CASRLGDRLQAFF. The rearrangement uses TRBV12-3 or TRBV12-4 and TRBJ1-1; TRBD1 agrees at 7 bases. The CDR3 length is 13 residues.

The chain carries TRBV5-1 and TRBJ2-7; 7 nucleotides agree with TRBD1. The V segment lost 3 bases and the J segment 4 bases; nucleotides outside the gene matches: 10. The CDR3 has 15 amino acids. Germline-derived CDR1 and CDR2 are SGHRS and YFSETQ. The CDR3 loop reads CASSSTGYGWYEQYF. The CDR3 DNA follows: TGCGCCAGCAGCTCGACAGGGTACGGTTGGTACGAGCAGTACTTC.

This chain joins TRBV7-2 and TRBJ2-3, with a possible D match to TRBD2 (7 bases). The germline V gene has CDR1 SGHTA and CDR2 FQGNSA. Trimming shortened V by 3 bases and J by 4 bases, and 11 bases separated the two germline ends. This CDR3 has 14 amino acids. The CDR3, as DNA: TGTGCCAGCAGCTTGGGGGGGGGCGCAGATACGCAGTATTTT. As protein: CASSLGGGADTQYF.

The table lists this clone with a count of one. The chain links TRBV5-4 to TRBJ1-6; tentatively, D is TRBD1 (6 bases). Trimming took 3 bases from V and 7 from J, leaving 14 bases between them. The CDR3 totals 15 residues. Per germline, CDR1 SGHNT and CDR2 YYREEE (reference sequence). The CDR3 protein is CASSSPGQRNSPLHF. In DNA, the CDR3 is TGTGCCAGCAGCTCGCCGGGACAACGAAATTCACCCCTCCACTTT. Complete variable domain (other parts from reference TRBV5-4 and TRBJ1-6): ETGVTQSPTHLIKTRGQQVTLRCSSQSGHNTVSWYQQALGQGPQFIFQYYREEENGRGNFPPRFSGLQFPNYSSELNVNALELDDSALYLCASSSPGQRNSPLHFGNGTRLTVT.

V gene TRBV25-1 combines with J gene TRBJ2-7, with a tentative D call TRBD1 (6 bases). CDR1 and CDR2 from the germline V gene are MGHDK and SYGVNS. Trimming removed 3 bases from V and 4 bases from J, with 19 bases in between. The CDR3 runs 16 residues. The CDR3 region is CASSDTGLLAPYEQYF. The CDR3 DNA reads as TGTGCCAGCAGTGATACAGGGCTCCTGGCTCCTTACGAGCAGTACTTC.

The rearrangement uses TRBV19 and TRBJ1-2; 7 bases match TRBD1. CDR1 is LNHDA and CDR2 is SQIVND in the germline V gene (reference sequence). The CDR3 covers 13 residues. V shed 6 bases, J shed 8 bases, and the junction held 9 bases outside the gene matches. The CDR3 sequence: CASSLRGGGGYTF. Here the CDR3 DNA reads TGTGCCAGTAGCCTCCGGGGAGGGGGCGGCTACACCTTC.

There are a few counts of this clone. V usage is TRBV11-1 and J usage is TRBJ2-2, with D perhaps matching TRBD2 (6 bases). Trimming stripped 3 bases from V and 4 bases from J, with 15 bases between. Germline CDR1 SGHAT, CDR2 FQDESV (reference sequence). The CDR3 consists of 16 residues. The CDR3 nucleotides are TGTGCCAGCAGCTTTCCCGGGGGAGCCCCCACCGGGGAGCTGTTTTTT. It is translated as CASSFPGGAPTGELFF.

V gene TRBV10-3 combines with J gene TRBJ1-6; 9 nucleotides align to TRBD1. The V segment lost 11 bases and the J segment 8 bases; nucleotides outside the gene matches: 13. Germline-derived CDR1 and CDR2 are ENHRY and SYGVKD. CDR3 length: 15 amino acids. The CDR3 bases are TGTGCCTCCGGGCACCGGGACAGGGCCGATTCACCCCTCCACTTT. This encodes CASGHRDRADSPLHF.

This clone appeared a single time. The CDR3 spells CASRRGEWETQYF. The CDR3 nucleotides read TGTGCCAGCAGGCGAGGGGAGTGGGAGACCCAGTACTTC. The chain carries TRBV5-6 and TRBJ2-5; D could derive from TRBD1 or TRBD2 (5 bases each). CDR1 and CDR2 from the germline V gene are SGHDT and YYEEEE. Trimming took 5 bases from V and 5 from J, leaving 13 bases between them. This CDR3 has 13 residues.

The chain has TRBV19 and TRBJ1-3; the D gene is possibly TRBD1 (6 bases). CDR1 LNHDA and CDR2 SQIVND come from the germline V gene (reference sequence). V lost 6 bases and J 4 bases, leaving 22 bases between the germline ends. This CDR3 is 17 amino acids long. The CDR3 region has the DNA TGTGCCAGTAGAAGGACAGCGATTACTCGAGCCGGAAACACCATATATTTT. It codes for CASRRTAITRAGNTIYF. Supplemented by reference TRBV19 and TRBJ1-3, the full variable domain reads DGGITQSPKYLFRKEGQNVTLSCEQNLNHDAMYWYRQDPGQGLRLIYYSQIVNDFQKGDIAEGYSVSREKKESFPLTVTSAQKNPTAFYLCASRRTAITRAGNTIYFGEGSWLTVV.

The chain carries TRBV7-9 and TRBJ2-1; D is possibly TRBD1 or TRBD2 (6 bases each). V was pared by 8 bases and J by 9 bases, with 20 bases between. Germline V gives CDR1 SEHNR, CDR2 FQNEAQ (reference sequence). The CDR3 spans 14 residues. CDR3: CASARPGARGEQFF. The CDR3, as DNA: TGTGCCAGCGCCAGACCGGGGGCCCGGGGTGAGCAGTTCTTC. The full variable domain, with the rest looked up from reference TRBV7-9 and TRBJ2-1, is DTGVSQNPRHKITKRGQNVTFRCDPISEHNRLYWYRQTLGQGPEFLTYFQNEAQLEKSRLLSDRFSAERPKGSFSTLEIQRTEQGDSAMYLCASARPGARGEQFFGPGTRLTVL.

V is TRBV21-1 and J is TRBJ2-2; TRBD1 was called by the table and not checked on the DNA. TRBV21-1 constitutes a pseudogene. The CDR3 runs to 15 residues. The CDR3 sequence is CASSPGAPNTGELFF. CDR3 coding DNA: TGTGCCAGCAGCCCAGGTGCTCCGAACACCGGGGAGCTGTTTTTT.